This TCR beta chain was retrieved from a study of shared clonotypes between healthy human individuals. Here immunoSEQ multiplex PCR was the method, and the copy in TCRdb shows in-frame clones only, minus some. In the table there are around 1.9 million clones, roughly 91% of which are singletons. Study results and limitations: There were few donors, and this limited the genetic and exposure-history diversity represented. Depth of sequencing was expected to influence donor clonotype sharing.

Naive CD8 cells lacked CD45RO, underwent positive selection for CCR7 and left out terminally differentiated effector memory CD45RA+ cells. Trimming cost V 2 bases and J 2 bases, with 13 bases left between them. From germline, CDR1 is KGHSH and CDR2 LQKENI. This CDR3 region has 15 residues. To note about this clone: Antigen unknown.

Sequencing used naive CD8+ T cells from PBMCs. The chain is built from TRBV18 and TRBJ2-7; possibly TRBD2 for D (5 bases). The sequence derives from a young man in good health. Some clones in this sample may be carry-over from other donors' samples. The DNA of the CDR3 is TGTGCCAGCTCACCAACTAGAACAAACGCCTACGAGCAGTACTTC. Translated, it gives CASSPTRTNAYEQYF.